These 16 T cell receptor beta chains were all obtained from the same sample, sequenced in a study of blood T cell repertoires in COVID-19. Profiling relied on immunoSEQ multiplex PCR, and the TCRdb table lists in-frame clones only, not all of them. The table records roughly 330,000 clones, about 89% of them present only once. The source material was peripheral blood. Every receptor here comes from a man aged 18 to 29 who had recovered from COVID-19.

CDR3 coding DNA: TGCGCCAGCAGCCTCCGCGGGACTTTGGGCAATGAGCAGTTCTTC. Its translation is CASSLRGTLGNEQFF. The rearrangement joins TRBV4-1 to TRBJ2-1, with TRBD2 as a possible D gene (6 bases). V was cut by 4 bases and J by 6 bases, with 16 bases left in between. The V gene's germline CDR1 is MGHRA and CDR2 YSYEKL. The CDR3 contains 15 residues.

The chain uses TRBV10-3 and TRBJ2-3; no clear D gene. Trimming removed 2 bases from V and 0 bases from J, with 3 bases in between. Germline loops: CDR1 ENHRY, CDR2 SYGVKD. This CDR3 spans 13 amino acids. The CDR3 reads CAISEGSTDTQYF. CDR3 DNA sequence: TGTGCCATCAGTGAGGGCAGCACAGATACGCAGTATTTT.

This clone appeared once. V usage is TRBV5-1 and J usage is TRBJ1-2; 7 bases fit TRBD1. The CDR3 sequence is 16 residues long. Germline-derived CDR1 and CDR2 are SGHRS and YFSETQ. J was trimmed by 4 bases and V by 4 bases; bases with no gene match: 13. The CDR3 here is CASSGTTGWSVYGYTF. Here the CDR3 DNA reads TGCGCCAGCAGCGGAACGACAGGGTGGAGTGTCTATGGCTACACCTTC.

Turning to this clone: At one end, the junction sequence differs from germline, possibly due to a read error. CDR3 in DNA: TGTGCCATCGGTGATACAATGAACACTGAAGCTTTCTTT. Its protein is CAIGDTMNTEAFF. The chain couples TRBV10-3 to TRBJ1-1, with unresolved D. The germline CDR1 and CDR2 sequences are ENHRY and SYGVKD. CDR3 size: 13 residues.

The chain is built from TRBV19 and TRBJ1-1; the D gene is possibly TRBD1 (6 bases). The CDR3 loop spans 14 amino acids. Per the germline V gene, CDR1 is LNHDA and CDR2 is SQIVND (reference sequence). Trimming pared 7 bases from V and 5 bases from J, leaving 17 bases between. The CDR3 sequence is CASTLIGQGTEAFF. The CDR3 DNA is TGTGCCAGTACTTTAATCGGGCAGGGGACTGAAGCTTTCTTT. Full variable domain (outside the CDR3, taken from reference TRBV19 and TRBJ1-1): DGGITQSPKYLFRKEGQNVTLSCEQNLNHDAMYWYRQDPGQGLRLIYYSQIVNDFQKGDIAEGYSVSREKKESFPLTVTSAQKNPTAFYLCASTLIGQGTEAFFGQGTRLTVV.

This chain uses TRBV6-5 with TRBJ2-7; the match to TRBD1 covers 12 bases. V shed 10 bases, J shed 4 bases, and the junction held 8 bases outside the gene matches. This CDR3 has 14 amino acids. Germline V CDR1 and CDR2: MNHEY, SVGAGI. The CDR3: CATRGTGGVYEQYF. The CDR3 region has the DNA TGTGCCACCCGGGGGACAGGGGGCGTATACGAGCAGTACTTC.

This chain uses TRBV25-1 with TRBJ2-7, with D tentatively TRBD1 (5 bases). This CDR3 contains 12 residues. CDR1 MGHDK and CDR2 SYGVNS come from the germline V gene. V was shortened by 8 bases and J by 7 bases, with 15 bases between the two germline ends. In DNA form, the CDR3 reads TGTGCCAGCTCCCCCGGGCAGGGAGAGCAGTACTTC. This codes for CASSPGQGEQYF.

The chain's CDR3 is CSVEYIRGAGYTF. CDR3 bases: TGCAGCGTCGAGTACATCAGGGGCGCTGGCTACACCTTC. The rearrangement joins TRBV29-1 to TRBJ1-2; the D gene is possibly TRBD1 (6 bases). The CDR3 consists of 13 residues. From germline, CDR1 is SQVTM and CDR2 ANQGSEA. V lost 6 bases and J lost 7, with 18 bases in between.

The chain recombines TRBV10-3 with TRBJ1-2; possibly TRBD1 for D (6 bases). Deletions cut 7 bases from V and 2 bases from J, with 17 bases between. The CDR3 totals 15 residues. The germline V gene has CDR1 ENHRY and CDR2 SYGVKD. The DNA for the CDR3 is TGTGCCATCACCTCCCAAGGACAGCCAAACTATGGCTACACCTTC. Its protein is CAITSQGQPNYGYTF.

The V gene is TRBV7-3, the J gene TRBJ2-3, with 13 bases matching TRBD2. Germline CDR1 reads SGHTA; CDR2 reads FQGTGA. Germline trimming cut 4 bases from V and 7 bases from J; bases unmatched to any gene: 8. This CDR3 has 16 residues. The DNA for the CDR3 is TGTGCCAGCAGCTCGGGGGGACTAGCGGGGATGAATACGCAGTATTTT. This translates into CASSSGGLAGMNTQYF.

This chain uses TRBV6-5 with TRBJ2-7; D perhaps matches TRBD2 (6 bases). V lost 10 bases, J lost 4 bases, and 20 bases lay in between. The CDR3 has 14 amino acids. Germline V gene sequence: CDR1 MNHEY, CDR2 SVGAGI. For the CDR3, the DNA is TGTGCCACCAAGCGCGGCGTAGGAGGGTACGAGCAGTACTTC. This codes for CATKRGVGGYEQYF.

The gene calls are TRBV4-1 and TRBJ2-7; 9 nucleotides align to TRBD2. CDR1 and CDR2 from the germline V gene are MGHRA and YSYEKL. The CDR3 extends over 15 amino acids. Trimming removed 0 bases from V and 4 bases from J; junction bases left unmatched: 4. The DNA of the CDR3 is TGCGCCAGCAGCCAAGAGCTAGCGGGAACTTACGAGCAGTACTTC. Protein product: CASSQELAGTYEQYF.

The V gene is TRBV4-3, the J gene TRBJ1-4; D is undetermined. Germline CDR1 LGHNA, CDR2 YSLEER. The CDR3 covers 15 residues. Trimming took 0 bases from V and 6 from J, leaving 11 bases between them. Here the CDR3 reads CASSQDIQFDEKLFF. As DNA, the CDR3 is TGCGCCAGCAGCCAAGATATACAGTTTGATGAAAAACTGTTTTTT.

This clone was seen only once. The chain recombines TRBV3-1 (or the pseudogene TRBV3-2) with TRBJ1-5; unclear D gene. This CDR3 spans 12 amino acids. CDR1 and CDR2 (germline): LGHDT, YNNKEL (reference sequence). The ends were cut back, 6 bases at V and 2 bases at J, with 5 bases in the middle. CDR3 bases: TGTGCCAGCAGACTTGGCAATCAGCCCCAGCATTTT. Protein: CASRLGNQPQHF.

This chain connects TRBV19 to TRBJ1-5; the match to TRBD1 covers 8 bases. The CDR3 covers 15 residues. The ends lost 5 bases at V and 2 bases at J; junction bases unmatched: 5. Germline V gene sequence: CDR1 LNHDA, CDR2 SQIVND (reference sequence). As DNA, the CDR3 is TGTGCCAGTAGTGGAATGGGACAGGGCAATCAGCCCCAGCATTTT. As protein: CASSGMGQGNQPQHF.

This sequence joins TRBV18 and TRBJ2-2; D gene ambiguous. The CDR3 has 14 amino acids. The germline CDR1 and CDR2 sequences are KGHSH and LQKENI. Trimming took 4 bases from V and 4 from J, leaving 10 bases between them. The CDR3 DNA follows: TGTGCCAGCTCACAACAGAGCCTCACCGGGGAGCTGTTTTTT. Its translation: CASSQQSLTGELFF.